This T cell receptor (beta chain) comes out of a study of primary melanoma T cells and metastatic recurrence (dated by TCRdb to about 2020). About the full investigation: The cohort consisted of around 180 primary melanomas of stage T2 to T4, each more than 1 mm thick. Whether patient outcome could be predicted by T-cell fraction and T-cell repertoire clonality in primary melanoma tumors was the question this study put to the test. Progression-free survival was the clinical outcome compared against the T-cell fraction measured by TCR beta sequencing. Histopathological grading of tumor-infiltrating lymphocytes was compared with the sequencing-derived T-cell fraction. The study at large found these results: The authors presented an effective T-cell-mediated antitumor response in primary melanoma only as a suggestion and not as a demonstrated mechanism. Regardless of nodal disease, mitotic rate or ulceration status, a T-cell fraction above 20% appeared to be protective. The tumor T-cell fraction reportedly predicted progression-free survival independently of thickness, ulceration, mitotic rate and age. Progression-free survival prediction was reportedly improved more by adding T-cell fraction to tumor thickness than by adding any other histopathological variable.

Concerning this clone itself: Its cognate antigen has yet to be identified. No much larger clone exists at a distance of one base, and base qualities are not known.

Libraries were built with the immunoSEQ multiplex PCR assay. Primary melanoma tumor tissue was subjected to high-throughput sequencing of the T-cell receptor beta chain. The original pipeline was this. TCRB CDR3 sharing between samples and the distribution of insertions and deletions were included in the repertoire analyses. The predictive value of the T-cell fraction was ranked against histopathological variables by a gradient-boosted model. Imported from immuneACCESS, the table was reduced by TCRdb to in-frame sequences with V and J called. These copies leave out some clones; in studies compared against another copy, an unresolved V gene accounts for under half, and the cause of the remainder is not known. V and J calls and clone size come straight from that table; D and trimming were deduced from the DNA. Across this sample there are roughly 95 clones, with about 94% seen only once. The leading ten clones occupy approximately 15% of the sample.

The primary melanoma of each patient had been surgically resected and was considered potentially curable but at risk of metastatic recurrence. The origin of this receptor is a human donor with melanoma. Material: melanoma tumor tissue.

The CDR3 region reads CASSPDGRQSRANVLTF. The nucleotides read TGTGCCAGCAGTCCGGATGGACGACAAAGTCGGGCCAACGTCCTGACTTTC. Recombination connected TRBV6-8 to TRBJ2-6, with the D segment identity uncertain. From its cysteine to its phenylalanine, the CDR3 spans 17 amino acids. Of the read, only the CDR3 DNA is kept; its 51 bases are in frame from base 1. V loses 5 bases, J loses 5 bases, and the germline ends lie 19 bases apart. The germline V gene encodes CDR1 MNHGY and CDR2 SAAAGT.